This T cell receptor (beta chain) stems from a study of cytomegalovirus exposure and HLA in healthy donors. General study findings and limits: What a later analysis reportedly showed was that an Asian-associated ancestry cluster had fewer N-insertions than the roughly 670-donor mean. A later analysis appeared to link common viral pathogens to several of the most significant clusters.

The PCR contained 60 Vbeta and 13 Jbeta primers. Only in-frame clones appear in the TCRdb table, and some are missing; sequencing was by immunoSEQ multiplex PCR. The table includes 40,000 or so clones, roughly 90% detected once. Germline-derived CDR1 and CDR2 are SQVTM and ANQGSEA. The CDR3 totals 17 residues. J lost 3 bases, V lost 6 bases, and 10 bases had no gene match. In regard to this clone: The antigen remains undetermined.

The sample comprised PBMCs. The clonotype was recovered from a woman aged 40 to 50 in good health and CMV-seropositive. The chain carries TRBV29-1 and TRBJ2-1; 14 nucleotides line up with TRBD2. CDR3 loop: CSVAQRLAGGLYNEQFF. The CDR3 DNA reads as TGCAGCGTCGCCCAAAGACTAGCGGGAGGGCTCTACAATGAGCAGTTCTTC.